Following are 15 T cell receptor beta chains from one sample sequenced in a study of cytomegalovirus exposure and HLA in healthy donors. Primers included in the PCR were 60 Vbeta and 13 Jbeta primers. TCRdb keeps only in-frame clones here, not all; method: immunoSEQ multiplex PCR. Among fewer than 250,000 clones listed, approximately 83% were seen once. Sequenced input: PBMCs. The receptors here all came from a woman in her forties or fifties in good health and CMV-seropositive.

This chain joins TRBV11-3 and TRBJ1-1, with 8 bases fitting TRBD1. Trimming took 5 bases from V and 2 from J; bases not matched to a gene: 4. Germline V gene sequence: CDR1 SGHNT, CDR2 YENEEA. This CDR3 region has 14 residues. The CDR3 loop is CASSATGANTEAFF. Here the CDR3 DNA reads TGTGCCAGCAGCGCGACAGGGGCCAACACTGAAGCTTTCTTT.

The chain carries TRBV7-3 and TRBJ2-7; 8 nucleotides align to TRBD1. The V gene's germline CDR1 is SGHTA and CDR2 FQGTGA. CDR3 size: 13 residues. With 2 bases clipped from V and 6 bases from J, the junction kept 3 bases outside the gene matches. The CDR3 DNA reads TGTGCCAGCAGCTTAGCCGGGACAGGCGAGCAGTACTTC. Translating gives CASSLAGTGEQYF.

This clone has just a few counts. This chain joins TRBV6-5 and TRBJ1-1; tentative D call: TRBD1 (5 bases). The CDR3 runs 13 residues. Trimming pared 5 bases from V and 4 bases from J, leaving 11 bases between. Germline-derived CDR1 and CDR2 are MNHEY and SVGAGI. The CDR3: CASSGTLVTEAFF. The CDR3 coding sequence is TGTGCCAGCAGTGGGACTTTAGTCACTGAAGCTTTCTTT.

V gene TRBV15 combines with J gene TRBJ1-1; D remains ambiguous. Between the trimmed V and J ends, which lost 1 base and 5 bases, there was a span of 11 bases. Germline lookup yields CDR1 LNHNV and CDR2 YYDKDF (reference sequence). CDR3 length: 14 residues. CDR3 bases: TGTGCCACCAGCAGAGTTACGTTAGAGACTGAAGCTTTCTTT. This sequence encodes CATSRVTLETEAFF.

The rearrangement joins TRBV6-1 to TRBJ1-6, with TRBD1 matching 8 bases. Germline CDR1 reads MNHNS; CDR2 reads SASEGT. This CDR3 has 16 residues. V shed 3 bases and J 6 bases; nucleotides not matched to a gene: 7. CDR3 protein: CASSEYGDRSNSPLHF. CDR3 DNA: TGTGCCAGCAGTGAGTACGGGGACAGGAGTAATTCACCCCTCCACTTT.

The chain uses TRBV30 and TRBJ2-7; 7 nucleotides align to TRBD1. Germline CDR1 and CDR2: GTSNPN and SVGIG (reference sequence). With V trimmed by 3 bases and J by 0 bases, 11 bases remained unmatched. This CDR3 comprises 16 residues. In DNA, the CDR3 is TGTGCCTGGAGAGTGAGGGGGACAGAGAGCTCCTACGAGCAGTACTTC. It specifies CAWRVRGTESSYEQYF.

In the case of this clone: Other DNA sequences in the sample encode the same CDR3. The chain joins TRBV5-6 to TRBJ1-2, with TRBD1 matching 7 bases. V shed 4 bases, J shed 4 bases, and the junction held 4 bases outside the gene matches. Germline V lookup: CDR1 SGHDT, CDR2 YYEEEE. The CDR3 consists of 13 residues. The CDR3 DNA reads TGTGCCAGCAGCCCTGGGACAGTCTATGGCTACACCTTC. It is translated as CASSPGTVYGYTF.

This clone was recorded a few times. J is TRBJ2-1 and V is TRBV2; 10 bases are a match to TRBD2. The CDR3 loop spans 20 amino acids. The V gene end was trimmed by 1 base and the J gene end by 6 bases; junction bases not matched to a gene: 18. In germline, CDR1 is SNHLY, CDR2 FYNNEI. The CDR3 region is CASSEDPGMWASGGGNEQFF. DNA of the CDR3: TGTGCCAGCAGTGAAGACCCGGGGATGTGGGCCAGCGGGGGGGGCAATGAGCAGTTCTTC.

The chain carries TRBV4-1 and TRBJ1-2, with D unclear. Trimming removed 1 base at V and 2 bases at J, with 8 bases between. The CDR3 runs 14 residues. Germline V CDR1 and CDR2: MGHRA, YSYEKL. CDR3 region: CASSQAVYNYGYTF. Here the CDR3 DNA reads TGCGCCAGCAGCCAAGCGGTCTACAACTATGGCTACACCTTC.

The rearrangement uses TRBV30 and TRBJ1-4; 7 bases align to TRBD1. Germline V gene sequence: CDR1 GTSNPN, CDR2 SVGIG (reference sequence). The CDR3 extends over 18 amino acids. Unmatched junction bases numbered 17, after V lost 0 bases and J lost 7 bases. CDR3 DNA: TGTGCCTGGAGTGTCCCCCTGAGTTGGTCCAGGGGGAGTGAAAAACTGTTTTTT. It encodes CAWSVPLSWSRGSEKLFF.

The chain has TRBV19 and TRBJ1-5; perhaps TRBD1 as D (5 bases). Trimming cost V 6 bases and J 0 bases, with 9 bases left between them. The germline gives CDR1 LNHDA, CDR2 SQIVND (reference sequence). The CDR3 extends over 14 amino acids. The CDR3 coding sequence is TGTGCCAGTAGGACAGTCTATAGCAATCAGCCCCAGCATTTT. As protein: CASRTVYSNQPQHF.

This chain connects TRBV29-1 to TRBJ2-6; 9 nucleotides agree with TRBD1. The CDR3 sequence is 18 residues long. The germline V gene encodes CDR1 SQVTM and CDR2 ANQGSEA. J lost 0 bases, V lost 1 base, and 7 bases had no gene match. CDR3 bases: TGCAGCGTTGAAGTGGGACAGGGCATTAGCTCTGGGGCCAACGTCCTGACTTTC. It is translated as CSVEVGQGISSGANVLTF. Based on the CDR3 plus reference TRBV29-1 and TRBJ2-6, the full variable domain is SAVISQKPSRDICQRGTSLTIQCQVDSQVTMMFWYRQQPGQSLTLIATANQGSEATYESGFVIDKFPISRPNLTFSTLTVSNMSPEDSSIYLCSVEVGQGISSGANVLTFGAGSRLTVL.

The CDR3, as DNA: TGTGCCAGCAGCATGGGGGGGTTGGGTGGCTACACCTTC. Amino acids: CASSMGGLGGYTF. The chain joins TRBV7-2 to TRBJ1-2; a possible D gene is TRBD1 (5 bases). The ends were cut back, 5 bases at V and 7 bases at J, with 14 bases in the middle. CDR1 and CDR2 (germline): SGHTA, FQGNSA. CDR3 length equals 13 residues. The full variable domain, completed using reference TRBV7-2 and TRBJ1-2, is GAGVSQSPSNKVTEKGKDVELRCDPISGHTALYWYRQSLGQGLEFLIYFQGNSAPDKSGLPSDRFSAERTGGSVSTLTIQRTQQEDSAVYLCASSMGGLGGYTFGSGTRLTVV.

Here the CDR3 DNA reads TGCGCCAGCAGCCAAGGGGCTGGACAGGCGATCAATCAGCCCCAGCATTTT. Translated, it gives CASSQGAGQAINQPQHF. The genes are TRBV4-1 and TRBJ1-5; 7 nucleotides align to TRBD1. The CDR3 consists of 17 residues. The V gene end was trimmed by 1 base and the J gene end by 3 bases; junction bases not matched to a gene: 9. Germline CDR1 reads MGHRA; CDR2 reads YSYEKL.

The rearrangement uses TRBV18 and TRBJ2-1; the match to TRBD1 covers 9 bases. The CDR3 has 15 residues. V lost 5 bases, J lost 1 base, and 3 bases stayed unmatched. Germline values: CDR1 KGHSH, CDR2 LQKENI. The CDR3 DNA reads as TGTGCCAGCTCATCAGGACAGGGGTCCTACAATGAGCAGTTCTTC. Translation: CASSSGQGSYNEQFF. The full variable domain, completed using reference TRBV18 and TRBJ2-1, is NAGVMQNPRHLVRRRGQEARLRCSPMKGHSHVYWYRQLPEEGLKFMVYLQKENIIDESGMPKERFSAEFPKEGPSILRIQQVVRGDSAAYFCASSSGQGSYNEQFFGPGTRLTVL.